What follows are 14 T cell receptor beta chains derived from one specimen sequenced in a study of OX40 agonist ivuxolimab in advanced cancers. Method: immunoSEQ multiplex PCR; TCRdb's copy keeps in-frame clones and lacks some. The repertoire holds some 41,000 clones, approximately 91% seen once, with about 13% in the top ten. Here the sequenced sample was CD4+ or CD8+ T cells sorted from blood, taken in a trial of the OX40 agonist ivuxolimab. The receptors here all came from an adult with an advanced solid tumor such as melanoma, head and neck, liver or kidney cancer.

The chain joins TRBV29-1 to TRBJ2-7, with TRBD1 identical over 7 bases. Germline loops: CDR1 SQVTM, CDR2 ANQGSEA. This CDR3 is built from 15 residues. V shed 5 bases and J 3 bases; nucleotides not matched to a gene: 13. DNA for the CDR3: TGCAGCGTTTCCGACATGAAACAGGGGAACTACGAGCAGTACTTC. This encodes CSVSDMKQGNYEQYF.

The chain carries TRBV27 and TRBJ2-7; 8 bases are a match to TRBD1. The germline gives CDR1 MNHEY, CDR2 SMNVEV (reference sequence). The CDR3 consists of 13 residues. V gave up 5 bases and J gave up 4 bases; unmatched junction bases: 4. The CDR3 sequence is CASSRTGRYEQYF. The CDR3 DNA follows: TGTGCCAGCAGTAGGACAGGGCGGTACGAGCAGTACTTC.

The chain links TRBV4-2 to TRBJ2-7; TRBD2 matches 8 bases. After removal of 5 bases from V and 3 bases from J, the junction contained 6 bases not matched to a gene. This CDR3 has 14 residues. Germline V CDR1 and CDR2: LGHNA, YNFKEQ. The DNA of the CDR3 is TGTGCCAGCAGCTTAACGGCGGGAGGCTACGAGCAGTACTTC. This codes for CASSLTAGGYEQYF.

The chain links TRBV11-2 to TRBJ1-1; D is unclear. Germline V CDR1 and CDR2: SGHAT, FQNNGV. V was pared by 5 bases and J by 0 bases, with 13 bases between. The CDR3 has 15 residues. The DNA for the CDR3 is TGTGCCAGCAGCAAGCGCCGACGGGTGAACACTGAAGCTTTCTTT. The encoded protein is CASSKRRRVNTEAFF.

The V and J genes are TRBV7-9 and TRBJ2-3, with no clear D. There are 14 residues in the CDR3. V was cut by 5 bases and J by 4 bases, with 13 bases left in between. The germline V gene encodes CDR1 SEHNR and CDR2 FQNEAQ (reference sequence). The CDR3 nucleotides read TGTGCCAGCAGCAGACCCCGTGTCCCAGATACGCAGTATTTT. It translates to CASSRPRVPDTQYF.

The rearrangement links TRBV19 to TRBJ2-5, with 9 bases matching TRBD1. The closer fit of TRBJ2-7 to the DNA end suggests the J call may be wrong. Germline V gives CDR1 LNHDA, CDR2 SQIVND (reference sequence). This CDR3 region has 15 residues. The CDR3 reads CASSNLGTGKYEQYF. The CDR3 DNA reads TGTGCCAGTAGCAACCTCGGGACAGGGAAATACGAGCAGTACTTC.

The rearrangement links TRBV7-9 to TRBJ1-2; a possible D gene is TRBD1 (5 bases). The CDR3 has 18 residues. Germline CDR1 reads SEHNR; CDR2 reads FQNEAQ (reference sequence). Trimming took 5 bases from V and 0 from J, leaving 22 bases between them. CDR3 amino acids: CASSQVLWDGTTNYGYTF. CDR3 DNA: TGTGCCAGCAGCCAAGTGCTCTGGGACGGAACTACTAACTATGGCTACACCTTC.

The chain links TRBV5-1 to TRBJ2-5; D possibly matches TRBD1 or TRBD2 (5 bases each). The DNA end is a closer match to TRBJ2-7, so the J assignment may be wrong. The CDR3 totals 14 residues. Germline CDR1 is SGHRS and CDR2 is YFSETQ. The CDR3 protein is CASSGGDFRYEQYF. The CDR3 bases are TGCGCCAGCAGCGGGGGAGACTTTCGCTACGAGCAGTACTTC.

This chain joins TRBV2 and TRBJ1-1; the D gene is possibly TRBD1 (6 bases). CDR3 size: 14 residues. The V end was cut by 10 bases, the J end by 0 bases, with 15 bases between. CDR1 is SNHLY and CDR2 is FYNNEI in the germline V gene. DNA of the CDR3: TGTGCCAACAGCAGGGGTTACCTGAACACTGAAGCTTTCTTT. Its translation is CANSRGYLNTEAFF.

The rearrangement links TRBV18 to TRBJ1-2; D possibly corresponds to TRBD1 (5 bases). Germline loops: CDR1 KGHSH, CDR2 LQKENI. Trimming took 0 bases from V and 8 from J, leaving 19 bases between them. The CDR3 is 16 amino acids. Here the CDR3 reads CASSPPPPGLQKGYTF. CDR3 nucleotide sequence: TGTGCCAGCTCACCACCCCCCCCGGGACTTCAGAAGGGCTACACCTTC.

The V and J genes are TRBV15 and TRBJ2-5; D call uncertain. Per germline, CDR1 LNHNV and CDR2 YYDKDF (reference sequence). The CDR3 runs 12 residues. The ends were cut back, 0 bases at V and 7 bases at J, with 6 bases in the middle. CDR3 DNA: TGTGCCACCAGCAGAGATATTGGGACCCAGTACTTC. Protein product: CATSRDIGTQYF.

The CDR3, as DNA: TGTGCCAGCAGCCAAGCGGGAGGAATCTTCTACGAGCAGTACTTC. Translation: CASSQAGGIFYEQYF. The rearrangement joins TRBV28 to TRBJ2-7; 9 bases align to TRBD2. Germline V lookup: CDR1 MDHEN, CDR2 SYDVKM. J lost 3 bases, V lost 6 bases, and 9 bases had no gene match. The CDR3 sequence is 15 residues long.

The chain couples TRBV5-6 to TRBJ2-7, with 11 bases matching TRBD1. Germline V CDR1 and CDR2: SGHDT, YYEEEE. J gave up 3 bases and V 4 bases, and 6 bases lay outside the gene matches. The CDR3 covers 15 residues. CDR3 protein: CASSLGTGGNYEQYF. CDR3 coding DNA: TGTGCCAGCAGCCTAGGGACAGGGGGGAACTACGAGCAGTACTTC.

The chain carries TRBV5-1 and TRBJ2-1; 8 bases agree with TRBD1. V shed 4 bases, J shed 7 bases, and the junction held 10 bases outside the gene matches. The CDR3 runs 15 residues. Germline V gives CDR1 SGHRS, CDR2 YFSETQ. The CDR3 protein is CASSRGGQGRNEQFF. Written as DNA, the CDR3 is TGCGCCAGCAGCCGGGGTGGACAGGGTCGAAATGAGCAGTTCTTC.